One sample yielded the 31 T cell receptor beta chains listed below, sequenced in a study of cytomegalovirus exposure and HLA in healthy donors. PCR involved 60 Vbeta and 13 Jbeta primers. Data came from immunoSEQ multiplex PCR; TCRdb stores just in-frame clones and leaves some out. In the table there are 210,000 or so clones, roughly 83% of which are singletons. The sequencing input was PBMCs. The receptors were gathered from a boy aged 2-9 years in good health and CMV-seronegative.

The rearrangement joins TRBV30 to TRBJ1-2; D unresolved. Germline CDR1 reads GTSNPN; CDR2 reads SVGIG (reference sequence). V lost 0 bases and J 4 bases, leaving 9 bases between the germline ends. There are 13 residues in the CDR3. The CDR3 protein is CAWSVQVAYGYTF. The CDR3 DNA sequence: TGTGCCTGGAGTGTACAAGTTGCCTATGGCTACACCTTC.

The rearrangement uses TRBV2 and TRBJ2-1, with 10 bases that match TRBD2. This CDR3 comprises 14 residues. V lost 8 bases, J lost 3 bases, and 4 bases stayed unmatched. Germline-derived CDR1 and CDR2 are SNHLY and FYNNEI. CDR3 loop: CASSPSGSYNEQFF. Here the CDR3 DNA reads TGTGCCAGCTCACCTAGCGGGAGCTACAATGAGCAGTTCTTC.

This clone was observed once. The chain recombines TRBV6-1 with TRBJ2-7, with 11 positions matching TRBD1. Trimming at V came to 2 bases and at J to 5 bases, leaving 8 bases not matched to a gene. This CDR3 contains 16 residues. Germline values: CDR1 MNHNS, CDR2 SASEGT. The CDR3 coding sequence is TGTGCCAGCAGTGAACCCTCCGGGACAGGGGGAAACGAGCAGTACTTC. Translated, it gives CASSEPSGTGGNEQYF.

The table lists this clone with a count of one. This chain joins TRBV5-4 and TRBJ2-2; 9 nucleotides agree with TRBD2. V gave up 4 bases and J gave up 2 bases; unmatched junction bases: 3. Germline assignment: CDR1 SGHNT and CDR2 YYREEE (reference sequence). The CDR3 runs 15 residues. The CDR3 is CASSPSGINTGELFF. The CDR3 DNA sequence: TGTGCCAGCAGCCCTAGCGGGATCAACACCGGGGAGCTGTTTTTT.

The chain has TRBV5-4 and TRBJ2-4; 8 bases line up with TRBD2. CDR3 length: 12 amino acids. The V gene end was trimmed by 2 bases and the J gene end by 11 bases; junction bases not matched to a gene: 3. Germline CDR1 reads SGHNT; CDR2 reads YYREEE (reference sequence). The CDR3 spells CASSFGGGLQYF. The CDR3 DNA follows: TGTGCCAGCAGCTTCGGGGGGGGTCTTCAGTACTTC.

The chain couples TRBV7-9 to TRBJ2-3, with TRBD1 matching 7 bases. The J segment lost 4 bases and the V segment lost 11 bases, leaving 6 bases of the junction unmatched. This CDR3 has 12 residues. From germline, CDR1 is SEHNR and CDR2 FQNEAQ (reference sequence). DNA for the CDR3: TGTGCCGGGCGGACAGGAGCAGATACGCAGTATTTT. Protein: CAGRTGADTQYF.

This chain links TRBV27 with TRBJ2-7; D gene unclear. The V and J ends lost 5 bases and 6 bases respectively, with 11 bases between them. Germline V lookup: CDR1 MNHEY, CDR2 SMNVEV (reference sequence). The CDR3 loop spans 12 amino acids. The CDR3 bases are TGTGCCAGCAGTGGGCCAGGTGCCGAGCAGTACTTC. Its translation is CASSGPGAEQYF.

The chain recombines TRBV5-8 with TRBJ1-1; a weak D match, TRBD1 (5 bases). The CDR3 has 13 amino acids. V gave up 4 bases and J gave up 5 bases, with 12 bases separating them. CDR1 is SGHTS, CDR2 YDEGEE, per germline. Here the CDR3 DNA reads TGTGCCAGCAGCATGACAGATTGGACTGAAGCTTTCTTT. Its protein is CASSMTDWTEAFF.

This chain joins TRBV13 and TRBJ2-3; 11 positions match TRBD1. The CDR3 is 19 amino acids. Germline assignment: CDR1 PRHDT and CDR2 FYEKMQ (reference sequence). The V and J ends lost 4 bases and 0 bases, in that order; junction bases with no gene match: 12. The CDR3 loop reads CASSSEPGTGGPSTDTQYF. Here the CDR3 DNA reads TGTGCCAGCAGCTCCGAACCCGGGACAGGGGGTCCTAGCACAGATACGCAGTATTTT.

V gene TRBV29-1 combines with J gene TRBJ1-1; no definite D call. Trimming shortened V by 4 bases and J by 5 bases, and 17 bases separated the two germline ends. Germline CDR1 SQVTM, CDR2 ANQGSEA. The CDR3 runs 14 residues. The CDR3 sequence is CSVAITVVETEAFF. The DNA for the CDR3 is TGCAGCGTTGCCATTACAGTGGTCGAAACTGAAGCTTTCTTT. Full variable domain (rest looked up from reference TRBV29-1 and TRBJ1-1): SAVISQKPSRDICQRGTSLTIQCQVDSQVTMMFWYRQQPGQSLTLIATANQGSEATYESGFVIDKFPISRPNLTFSTLTVSNMSPEDSSIYLCSVAITVVETEAFFGQGTRLTVV.

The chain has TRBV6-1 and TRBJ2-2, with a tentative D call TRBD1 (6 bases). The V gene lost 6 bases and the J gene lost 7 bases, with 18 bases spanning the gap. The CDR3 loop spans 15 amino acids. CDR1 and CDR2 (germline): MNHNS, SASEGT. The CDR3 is CASSRLGAGDGELFF. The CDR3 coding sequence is TGTGCCAGCAGCCGTTTGGGGGCTGGTGACGGGGAGCTGTTTTTT.

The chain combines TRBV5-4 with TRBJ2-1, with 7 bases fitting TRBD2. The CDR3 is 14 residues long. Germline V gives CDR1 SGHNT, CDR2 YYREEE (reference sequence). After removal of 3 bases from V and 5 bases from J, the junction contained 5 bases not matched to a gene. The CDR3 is CASSSKLADNEQFF. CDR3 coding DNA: TGTGCCAGCAGCTCCAAGCTAGCGGACAATGAGCAGTTCTTC.

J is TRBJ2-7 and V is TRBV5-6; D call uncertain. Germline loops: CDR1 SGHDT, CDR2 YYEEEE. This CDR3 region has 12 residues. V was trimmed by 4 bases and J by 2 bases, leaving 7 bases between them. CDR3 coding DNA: TGTGCCAGCAGCCGCGAAACCTACGAGCAGTACTTC. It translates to CASSRETYEQYF.

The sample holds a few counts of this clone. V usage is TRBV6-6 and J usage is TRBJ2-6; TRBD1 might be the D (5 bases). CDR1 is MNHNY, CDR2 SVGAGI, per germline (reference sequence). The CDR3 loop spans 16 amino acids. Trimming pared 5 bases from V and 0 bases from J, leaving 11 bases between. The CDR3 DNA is TGTGCCAGCAGTAGGGGCGGACACTCTGGGGCCAACGTCCTGACTTTC. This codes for CASSRGGHSGANVLTF.

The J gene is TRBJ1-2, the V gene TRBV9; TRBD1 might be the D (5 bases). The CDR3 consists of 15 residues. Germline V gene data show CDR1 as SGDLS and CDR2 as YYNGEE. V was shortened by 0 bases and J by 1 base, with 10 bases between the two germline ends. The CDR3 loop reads CASSVGEGFNYGYTF. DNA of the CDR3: TGTGCCAGCAGCGTAGGGGAGGGGTTTAACTATGGCTACACCTTC. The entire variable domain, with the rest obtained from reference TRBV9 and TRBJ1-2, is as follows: DSGVTQTPKHLITATGQRVTLRCSPRSGDLSVYWYQQSLDQGLQFLIQYYNGEERAKGNILERFSAQQFPDLHSELNLSSLELGDSALYFCASSVGEGFNYGYTFGSGTRLTVV.

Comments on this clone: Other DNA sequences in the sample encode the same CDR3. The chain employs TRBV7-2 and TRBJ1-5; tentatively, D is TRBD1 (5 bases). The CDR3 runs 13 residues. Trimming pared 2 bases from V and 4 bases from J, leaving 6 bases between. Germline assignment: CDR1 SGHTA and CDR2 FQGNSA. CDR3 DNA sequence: TGTGCCAGCAGCTTACGGGGGAATCAGCCCCAGCATTTT. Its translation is CASSLRGNQPQHF. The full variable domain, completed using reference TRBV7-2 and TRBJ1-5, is GAGVSQSPSNKVTEKGKDVELRCDPISGHTALYWYRQSLGQGLEFLIYFQGNSAPDKSGLPSDRFSAERTGGSVSTLTIQRTQQEDSAVYLCASSLRGNQPQHFGDGTRLSIL.

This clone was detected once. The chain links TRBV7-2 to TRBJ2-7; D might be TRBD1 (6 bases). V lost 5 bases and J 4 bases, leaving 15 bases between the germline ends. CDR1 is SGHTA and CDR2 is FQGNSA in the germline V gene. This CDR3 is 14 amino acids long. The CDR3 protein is CASSDWDTSYEQYF. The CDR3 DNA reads TGTGCCAGCAGCGACTGGGACACCTCATACGAGCAGTACTTC. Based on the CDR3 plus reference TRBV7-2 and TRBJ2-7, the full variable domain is GAGVSQSPSNKVTEKGKDVELRCDPISGHTALYWYRQSLGQGLEFLIYFQGNSAPDKSGLPSDRFSAERTGGSVSTLTIQRTQQEDSAVYLCASSDWDTSYEQYFGPGTRLTVT.

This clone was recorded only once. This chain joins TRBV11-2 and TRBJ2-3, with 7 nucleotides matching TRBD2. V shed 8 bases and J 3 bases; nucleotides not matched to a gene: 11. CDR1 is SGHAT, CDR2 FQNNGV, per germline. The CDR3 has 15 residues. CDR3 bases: TGTGCCAGCGCTACCGGGACTATGGGGACAGATACGCAGTATTTT. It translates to CASATGTMGTDTQYF.

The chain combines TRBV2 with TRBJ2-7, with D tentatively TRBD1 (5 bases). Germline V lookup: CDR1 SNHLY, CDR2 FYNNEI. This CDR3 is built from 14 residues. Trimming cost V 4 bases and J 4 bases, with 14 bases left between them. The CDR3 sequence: CASSGGQGGYEQYF. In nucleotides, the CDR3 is TGTGCCAGCAGTGGGGGCCAGGGTGGGTACGAGCAGTACTTC.

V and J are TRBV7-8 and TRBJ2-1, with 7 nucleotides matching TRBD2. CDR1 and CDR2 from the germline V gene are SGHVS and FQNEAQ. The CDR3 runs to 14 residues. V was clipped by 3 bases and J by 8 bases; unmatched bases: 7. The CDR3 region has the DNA TGTGCCAGCAGCTTTGGGGGGGGTGATTATGAGCAGTTCTTC. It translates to CASSFGGGDYEQFF.

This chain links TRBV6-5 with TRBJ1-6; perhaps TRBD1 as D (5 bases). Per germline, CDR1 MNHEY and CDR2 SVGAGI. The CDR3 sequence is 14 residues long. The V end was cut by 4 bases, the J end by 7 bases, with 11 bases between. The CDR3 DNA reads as TGTGCCAGCAGTTCAGGGTTACGAAATTCACCCCTCCACTTT. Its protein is CASSSGLRNSPLHF.

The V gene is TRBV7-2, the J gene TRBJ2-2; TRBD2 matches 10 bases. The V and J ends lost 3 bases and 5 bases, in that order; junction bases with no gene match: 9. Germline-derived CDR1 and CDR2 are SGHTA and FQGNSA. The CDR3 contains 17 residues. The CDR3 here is CASSLDPGLARTGELFF. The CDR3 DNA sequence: TGTGCCAGCAGCTTGGACCCGGGACTAGCGAGGACCGGGGAGCTGTTTTTT. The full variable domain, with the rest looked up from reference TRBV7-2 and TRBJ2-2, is GAGVSQSPSNKVTEKGKDVELRCDPISGHTALYWYRQSLGQGLEFLIYFQGNSAPDKSGLPSDRFSAERTGGSVSTLTIQRTQQEDSAVYLCASSLDPGLARTGELFFGEGSRLTVL.

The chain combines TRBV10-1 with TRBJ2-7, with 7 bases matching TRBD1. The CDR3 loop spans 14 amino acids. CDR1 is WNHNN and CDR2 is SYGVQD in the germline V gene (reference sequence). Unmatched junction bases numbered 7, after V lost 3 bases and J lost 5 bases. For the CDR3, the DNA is TGCGCCAGCAGTGATGAGACAGGGCGAGACGAGCAGTACTTC. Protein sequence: CASSDETGRDEQYF.

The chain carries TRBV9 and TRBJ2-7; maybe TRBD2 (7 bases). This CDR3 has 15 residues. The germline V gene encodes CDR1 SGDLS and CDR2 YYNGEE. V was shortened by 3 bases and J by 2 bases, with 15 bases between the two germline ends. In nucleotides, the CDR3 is TGTGCCAGCAGCGAGGGGGGGGCAGCAACCTACGAGCAGTACTTC. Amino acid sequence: CASSEGGAATYEQYF. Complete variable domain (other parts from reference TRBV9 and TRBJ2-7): DSGVTQTPKHLITATGQRVTLRCSPRSGDLSVYWYQQSLDQGLQFLIQYYNGEERAKGNILERFSAQQFPDLHSELNLSSLELGDSALYFCASSEGGAATYEQYFGPGTRLTVT.

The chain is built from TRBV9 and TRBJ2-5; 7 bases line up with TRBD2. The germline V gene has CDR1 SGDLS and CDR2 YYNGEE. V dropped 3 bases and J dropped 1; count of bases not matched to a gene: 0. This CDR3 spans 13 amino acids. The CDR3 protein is CASSAGGQETQYF. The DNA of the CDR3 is TGTGCCAGCAGCGCGGGGGGCCAAGAGACCCAGTACTTC.

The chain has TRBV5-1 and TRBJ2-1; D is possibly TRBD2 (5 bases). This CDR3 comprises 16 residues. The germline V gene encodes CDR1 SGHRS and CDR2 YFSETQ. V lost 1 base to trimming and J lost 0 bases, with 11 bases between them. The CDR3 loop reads CASSLILGSSYNEQFF. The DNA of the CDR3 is TGCGCCAGCAGCTTGATCCTGGGGAGCTCCTACAATGAGCAGTTCTTC.

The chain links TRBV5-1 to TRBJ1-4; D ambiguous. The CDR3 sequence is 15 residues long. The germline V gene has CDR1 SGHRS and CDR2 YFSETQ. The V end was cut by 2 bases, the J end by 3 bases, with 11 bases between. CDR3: CASSLFVGANEKLFF. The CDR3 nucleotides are TGCGCCAGCAGCTTATTCGTGGGAGCTAATGAAAAACTGTTTTTT.

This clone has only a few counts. DNA of the CDR3: TGTGCCAGCAGTTTAAACAGGGGAGAGACTGAAGCTTTCTTT. This sequence encodes CASSLNRGETEAFF. V and J are TRBV27 and TRBJ1-1; 7 bases agree with TRBD1. The germline CDR1 and CDR2 sequences are MNHEY and SMNVEV (reference sequence). The V and J ends lost 2 bases and 5 bases, in that order; junction bases with no gene match: 5. This CDR3 has 14 amino acids.

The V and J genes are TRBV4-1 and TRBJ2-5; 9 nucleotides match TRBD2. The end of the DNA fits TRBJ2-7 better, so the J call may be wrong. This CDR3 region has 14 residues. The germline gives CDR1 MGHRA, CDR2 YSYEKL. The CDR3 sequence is CASSQPAGGYEQYF. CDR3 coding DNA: TGCGCCAGCAGCCAACCAGCGGGGGGCTACGAGCAGTACTTC.

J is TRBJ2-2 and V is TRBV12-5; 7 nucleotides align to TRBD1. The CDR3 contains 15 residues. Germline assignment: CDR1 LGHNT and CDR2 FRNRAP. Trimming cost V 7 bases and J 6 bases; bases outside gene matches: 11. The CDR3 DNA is TGTGCTAGTGCGCGACAGGGTGGGTTTGCCGGGGAGCTGTTTTTT. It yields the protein CASARQGGFAGELFF.

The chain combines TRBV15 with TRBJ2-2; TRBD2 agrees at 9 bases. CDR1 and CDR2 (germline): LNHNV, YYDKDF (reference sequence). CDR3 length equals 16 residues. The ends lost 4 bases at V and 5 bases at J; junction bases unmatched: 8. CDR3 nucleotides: TGTGCCACCAGCACCTGGACTAGCGCTCGAACCGGGGAGCTGTTTTTT. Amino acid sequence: CATSTWTSARTGELFF.